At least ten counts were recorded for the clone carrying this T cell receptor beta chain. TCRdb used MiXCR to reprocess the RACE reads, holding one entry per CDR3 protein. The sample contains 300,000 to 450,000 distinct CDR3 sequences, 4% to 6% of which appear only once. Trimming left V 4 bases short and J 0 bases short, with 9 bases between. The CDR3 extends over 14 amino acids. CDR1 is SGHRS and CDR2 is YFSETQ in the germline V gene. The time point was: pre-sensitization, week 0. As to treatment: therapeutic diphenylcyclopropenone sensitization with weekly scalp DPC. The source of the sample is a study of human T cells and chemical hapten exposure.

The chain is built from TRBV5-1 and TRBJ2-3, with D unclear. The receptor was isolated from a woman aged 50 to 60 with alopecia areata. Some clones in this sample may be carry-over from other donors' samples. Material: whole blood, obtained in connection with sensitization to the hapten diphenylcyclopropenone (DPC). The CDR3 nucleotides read TGCGCCAGCAGCAAGGCACCGAGCACAGATACGCAGTATTTT. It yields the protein CASSKAPSTDTQYF.